This T cell receptor (beta chain) was identified in a study of T cell changes during pregnancy in multiple sclerosis. Using immunoSEQ multiplex PCR, the repertoire was profiled, and TCRdb retains in-frame clones only, with some absent. This sample has tens of thousands of clones, with about 92% found just once. The germline V gene has CDR1 SGDLS and CDR2 YYNGEE. This CDR3 is built from 12 residues. Trimming pared 4 bases from V and 8 bases from J, leaving 10 bases between. The sequence derives from a female donor with multiple sclerosis, enrolled in a pregnancy study. The sample consisted of peripheral blood, taken in the first trimester of pregnancy. This chain joins TRBV9 and TRBJ2-1, with a possible D match to TRBD1 (6 bases). For the CDR3, the DNA is TGTGCCAGCAGCCCTGGGGGCGATGAGCAGTTCTTC. This gives the protein CASSPGGDEQFF.